This entry lists 32 T cell receptor beta chains sequenced from one sample in a study of blood T cell repertoires in COVID-19. Profiled with immunoSEQ multiplex PCR; TCRdb holds only in-frame clones, not every one. Altogether around 180,000 clones are present, around 83% being singletons, with the ten largest covering 2.5% to 3.5%. The source material was peripheral blood. The receptors here all came from a woman aged 30 to 39 with active or convalescent COVID-19.

This clone occurred once. This CDR3 is CASGEFRPNSPLHF. The CDR3 nucleotides are TGTGCCAGCGGGGAGTTCCGTCCTAATTCACCCCTCCACTTT. V usage is TRBV27 and J usage is TRBJ1-6; D is unclear. The CDR3 is made up of 14 amino acids. From germline, CDR1 is MNHEY and CDR2 SMNVEV (reference sequence). With 8 bases removed from V and 6 bases from J, the gap between germline ends came to 14 bases.

This chain uses TRBV28 with TRBJ1-1, with D possibly TRBD1 on 6 matching bases. The CDR3 sequence is 15 residues long. Germline V CDR1 and CDR2: MDHEN, SYDVKM. With 2 bases removed from V and 5 bases from J, the gap between germline ends came to 15 bases. CDR3 in amino acids: CASSLGGAIRTEAFF. CDR3 DNA: TGTGCCAGCAGTTTAGGGGGGGCTATACGGACTGAAGCTTTCTTT.

This chain uses TRBV28 with TRBJ2-1; tentative D call: TRBD2 (6 bases). Trimming left V 9 bases short and J 8 bases short, with 17 bases between. The CDR3 length is 13 residues. CDR1 and CDR2 from the germline V gene are MDHEN and SYDVKM. The CDR3 DNA reads TGTGCCAGTATTGTGGGAGGTAGGGATGAGCAGTTCTTC. Its protein is CASIVGGRDEQFF.

The gene calls are TRBV19 and TRBJ1-5; D may be TRBD1 (5 bases). This CDR3 contains 16 residues. Trimming stripped 7 bases from V and 7 bases from J, with 23 bases between. Germline CDR1 is LNHDA and CDR2 is SQIVND (reference sequence). This CDR3 is CASNSRQGSTGQPQHF. CDR3 bases: TGTGCCAGTAATAGTAGGCAGGGCAGTACAGGACAGCCCCAGCATTTT.

A single count supports this clone. This chain joins TRBV10-1 and TRBJ2-1, with 9 bases matching TRBD2. The CDR3 is made up of 15 amino acids. Germline V gene lookup returns CDR1 WNHNN and CDR2 SYGVQD (reference sequence). The trim removed 8 bases at V and 5 bases at J, leaving 10 bases unmatched. The CDR3 here is CASQSNLAGNNEQFF. Written as DNA, the CDR3 is TGCGCCAGCCAGAGCAACCTAGCGGGAAACAATGAGCAGTTCTTC.

V gene TRBV11-2 combines with J gene TRBJ1-2; no clear D gene. This CDR3 has 14 amino acids. The V end lost 5 bases, the J end lost 4 bases, and 14 bases lay between the germline ends. From germline, CDR1 is SGHAT and CDR2 FQNNGV. The CDR3 region has the DNA TGTGCCAGCAGCCCACCAGAGGGATCCTATGGCTACACCTTC. The encoded protein is CASSPPEGSYGYTF.

The genes are TRBV28 and TRBJ1-2; D uncertain. Trimming pared 5 bases from V and 8 bases from J, leaving 24 bases between. The germline gives CDR1 MDHEN, CDR2 SYDVKM. This CDR3 region has 16 residues. CDR3 DNA sequence: TGTGCCAGCAGTCCCCCAAGAGCCTCGCTCTTGTGGGGCTACACCTTC. It specifies CASSPPRASLLWGYTF.

The V and J genes are TRBV13 and TRBJ2-2; TRBD1 is a possible D gene (5 bases). The CDR3 sequence is 15 residues long. V was cut by 0 bases and J by 6 bases, with 11 bases left in between. Germline V CDR1 and CDR2: PRHDT, FYEKMQ (reference sequence). CDR3 protein: CASSLGPGIAGELFF. The CDR3 nucleotides read TGTGCCAGCAGCTTAGGACCAGGGATCGCCGGGGAGCTGTTTTTT.

The chain has TRBV5-6 and TRBJ1-1, with TRBD1 as a possible D gene (5 bases). The CDR3 covers 13 residues. The ends were cut back, 4 bases at V and 7 bases at J, with 14 bases in the middle. Germline loops: CDR1 SGHDT, CDR2 YYEEEE. The CDR3 bases are TGTGCCAGCAGCACGACAGCCGCTGGTGAAGCTTTCTTT. Its protein product is CASSTTAAGEAFF. The full variable domain, in which reference TRBV5-6 and TRBJ1-1 provide the parts outside the CDR3, is DAGVTQSPTHLIKTRGQQVTLRCSPKSGHDTVSWYQQALGQGPQFIFQYYEEEERQRGNFPDRFSGHQFPNYSSELNVNALLLGDSALYLCASSTTAAGEAFFGQGTRLTVV.

The chain joins TRBV19 to TRBJ2-7; the match to TRBD1 covers 9 bases. J lost 5 bases, V lost 3 bases, and 8 bases had no gene match. Per germline, CDR1 LNHDA and CDR2 SQIVND (reference sequence). There are 15 residues in the CDR3. The DNA of the CDR3 is TGTGCCAGTAGTATGGTCGGACAGGGGTCCCACGAGCAGTACTTC. Residues: CASSMVGQGSHEQYF.

The chain couples TRBV9 to TRBJ2-6, with TRBD1 identical over 7 bases. J was trimmed by 0 bases and V by 4 bases; bases with no gene match: 13. Germline CDR1 is SGDLS and CDR2 is YYNGEE. This CDR3 has 19 residues. CDR3 in amino acids: CASSPWGRQGTSGANVLTF. The DNA for the CDR3 is TGTGCCAGCAGCCCCTGGGGCCGACAGGGAACCTCTGGGGCCAACGTCCTGACTTTC.

The chain couples TRBV7-6 to TRBJ2-5; 11 positions match TRBD2. Germline CDR1 reads SGHVS; CDR2 reads FNYEAQ. CDR3 length: 15 residues. The V and J ends lost 4 bases and 2 bases, in that order; junction bases with no gene match: 3. The CDR3 sequence: CASSSGLAVQETQYF. CDR3 sequence (DNA): TGTGCCAGCAGCTCGGGACTAGCGGTTCAAGAGACCCAGTACTTC.

The gene calls are TRBV19 and TRBJ2-7; 10 bases line up with TRBD1. This CDR3 is built from 15 residues. Germline CDR1 LNHDA, CDR2 SQIVND (reference sequence). J was trimmed by 9 bases and V by 5 bases; bases with no gene match: 13. The CDR3 DNA sequence: TGTGCCAGTAGTCTTCCGGGACAGGGGACCCCTACGCAGTACTTC. Its translation: CASSLPGQGTPTQYF.

The gene calls are TRBV6-6 and TRBJ2-7, with D perhaps TRBD1 (6 bases). The CDR3 extends over 16 amino acids. The V end lost 4 bases, the J end lost 0 bases, and 16 bases lay between the germline ends. The germline CDR1 and CDR2 sequences are MNHNY and SVGAGI (reference sequence). The CDR3 spells CASSWTGTTSSYEQYF. CDR3 DNA sequence: TGTGCCAGCAGTTGGACCGGGACAACCAGCTCCTACGAGCAGTACTTC.

This chain joins TRBV6-5 and TRBJ2-2; 9 positions match TRBD1. CDR1 is MNHEY, CDR2 SVGAGI, per germline. V was pared by 7 bases and J by 6 bases, with 9 bases of the junction left unmatched. The CDR3 loop spans 15 amino acids. This chain's CDR3 is CASTMTGGIPGELFF. CDR3 bases: TGTGCCAGCACCATGACAGGGGGGATCCCCGGGGAGCTGTTTTTT.

The chain combines TRBV19 with TRBJ1-1; a weak D match, TRBD1 (6 bases). Trimming took 6 bases from V and 5 from J, leaving 16 bases between them. CDR1 is LNHDA and CDR2 is SQIVND in the germline V gene (reference sequence). The CDR3 runs 14 residues. The CDR3 loop is CASSRDNLATEAFF. DNA for the CDR3: TGTGCCAGTAGCCGGGACAACCTTGCTACTGAAGCTTTCTTT.

The count of this clone is one. The chain employs TRBV18 and TRBJ2-7, with D possibly matching TRBD2 (6 bases). The length of the CDR3 is 16 residues. Per the germline V gene, CDR1 is KGHSH and CDR2 is LQKENI. V was clipped by 0 bases and J by 2 bases, with 14 bases between them. CDR3 sequence (DNA): TGTGCCAGCTCACCACCCTCCGGGCGGGGAACCTACGAGCAGTACTTC. This encodes CASSPPSGRGTYEQYF.

The CDR3 coding sequence is TGTGCCAGCTCATCTCAATTGGACTCGGCAGCCAGGGGCATTCAGTACTTC. As protein: CASSSQLDSAARGIQYF. V gene TRBV18 combines with J gene TRBJ2-4; weak D call: TRBD1 (6 bases). The CDR3 has 17 residues. CDR1 and CDR2 (germline): KGHSH, LQKENI. V was trimmed by 5 bases and J by 9 bases, leaving 26 bases between them. The entire variable domain, with the rest obtained from reference TRBV18 and TRBJ2-4, is as follows: NAGVMQNPRHLVRRRGQEARLRCSPMKGHSHVYWYRQLPEEGLKFMVYLQKENIIDESGMPKERFSAEFPKEGPSILRIQQVVRGDSAAYFCASSSQLDSAARGIQYFGAGTRLSVL.

In nucleotides, the CDR3 is TGTGCCAGCAGTGAGGGGACTAGCGGGGTGGATACGCAGTATTTT. This gives the protein CASSEGTSGVDTQYF. The J gene is TRBJ2-3, the V gene TRBV25-1, with 13 bases fitting TRBD2. The CDR3 length is 15 residues. The germline V gene encodes CDR1 MGHDK and CDR2 SYGVNS. The J segment lost 6 bases and the V segment lost 3 bases, leaving 3 bases of the junction unmatched. Complete variable domain (other parts from reference TRBV25-1 and TRBJ2-3): EADIYQTPRYLVIGTGKKITLECSQTMGHDKMYWYQQDPGMELHLIHYSYGVNSTEKGDLSSESTVSRIRTEHFPLTLESARPSHTSQYLCASSEGTSGVDTQYFGPGTRLTVL.

This clone was detected only once. The chain carries TRBV19 and TRBJ1-2; TRBD1 matches at 9 bases. Looked up from germline, CDR1 is LNHDA and CDR2 is SQIVND (reference sequence). Trimming cost V 0 bases and J 4 bases; bases outside gene matches: 12. The CDR3 has 18 amino acids. The DNA for the CDR3 is TGTGCCAGTAGTATAGATCCCCCGATACAGGGGGCAGCCTATGGCTACACCTTC. Protein product: CASSIDPPIQGAAYGYTF.

CDR3 loop: CASSLNRGDGYTF. The CDR3 DNA reads as TGTGCCAGCAGTTTGAACAGGGGAGATGGCTACACCTTC. The V and J genes are TRBV27 and TRBJ1-2; 7 nucleotides align to TRBD1. CDR1 is MNHEY and CDR2 is SMNVEV in the germline V gene (reference sequence). This CDR3 comprises 13 residues. Germline trimming cut 3 bases from V and 6 bases from J; bases unmatched to any gene: 4.

The V and J genes are TRBV3-1 (or the pseudogene TRBV3-2) and TRBJ2-2; maybe TRBD2 (6 bases). From germline, CDR1 is LGHDT and CDR2 YNNKEL (reference sequence). This CDR3 is 15 amino acids long. The germline V and J ends were trimmed by 6 bases and 1 base, with 12 bases remaining between them. Here the CDR3 DNA reads TGTGCCAGCAGACCCGGGACTCAGAACACCGGGGAGCTGTTTTTT. Translating gives CASRPGTQNTGELFF.

This clone was seen just once. The CDR3 region has the DNA TGTGCCAGCAGTGCCACGCAGGGGGCTAGGCAGCCCCAGCATTTT. The encoded protein is CASSATQGARQPQHF. This chain uses TRBV28 with TRBJ1-5, with 8 bases identical to TRBD1. Losses at the gene ends were 5 bases for V and 7 bases for J; bases not matched to a gene: 10. Looked up from germline, CDR1 is MDHEN and CDR2 is SYDVKM. The CDR3 extends over 15 amino acids.

This clone was detected a few times. The chain combines TRBV7-9 with TRBJ1-1; D not resolved. This CDR3 region has 15 residues. From germline, CDR1 is SEHNR and CDR2 FQNEAQ (reference sequence). Trimming stripped 5 bases from V and 5 bases from J, with 18 bases between. CDR3 coding DNA: TGTGCCAGCAGCCCCCAGAGCGGGGAGAGGACTGAAGCTTTCTTT. It is translated as CASSPQSGERTEAFF.

The chain recombines TRBV29-1 with TRBJ1-2; D ambiguous. V shed 4 bases and J shed 5 bases, with 11 bases lying between them. The germline gives CDR1 SQVTM, CDR2 ANQGSEA. This CDR3 region has 12 residues. The CDR3 nucleotides are TGCAGCGTTGTGGACTCGTCGTATGGCTACACCTTC. This translates into CSVVDSSYGYTF.

This clone was counted a single time. This chain connects TRBV19 to TRBJ1-1, with TRBD1 matching over 7 bases. The junction had 5 bases not matched to a gene; V was cut back by 7 bases and J by 0 bases. CDR1 and CDR2 from the germline V gene are LNHDA and SQIVND (reference sequence). CDR3 length: 14 amino acids. The CDR3 DNA reads as TGTGCCAGTATTCAGGGACAGCTGAACACTGAAGCTTTCTTT. Protein: CASIQGQLNTEAFF.

The chain uses TRBV18 and TRBJ1-1; D unresolved. From germline, CDR1 is KGHSH and CDR2 LQKENI. The ends were cut back, 1 base at V and 2 bases at J, with 11 bases in the middle. The CDR3 loop spans 15 amino acids. The CDR3 protein is CASSPQNSLNTEAFF. Written as DNA, the CDR3 is TGTGCCAGCTCACCACAGAACAGCCTTAACACTGAAGCTTTCTTT.

This clone was seen more than once but under ten times. V and J are TRBV3-1 (or the pseudogene TRBV3-2) and TRBJ1-2, with D possibly TRBD1 on 5 matching bases. The length of the CDR3 is 15 residues. Trimming took off 3 bases at V and 4 bases at J, with 15 bases between the two ends. The germline CDR1 and CDR2 sequences are LGHDT and YNNKEL (reference sequence). In DNA form, the CDR3 reads TGTGCCAGCAGCCAGGGTCTAGGGGAAGTCTATGGCTACACCTTC. It specifies CASSQGLGEVYGYTF.

Note on this clone: Germline and junction disagree at one end, which may indicate a read error. The same CDR3 is also encoded by other DNA sequences in this sample. The V call is TRBV5-1, the J call TRBJ1-1; perhaps TRBD1 as D (6 bases). Germline-derived CDR1 and CDR2 are SGHRS and YFSETQ. The CDR3 consists of 14 residues. CDR3 in DNA: TGCGCCAGCAGTTTGGGACATAAGAACACTGAAGCTTTCTTT. The encoded protein is CASSLGHKNTEAFF. The full variable domain, rest sourced from reference TRBV5-1 and TRBJ1-1, is KAGVTQTPRYLIKTRGQQVTLSCSPISGHRSVSWYQQTPGQGLQFLFEYFSETQRNKGNFPGRFSGRQFSNSRSEMNVSTLELGDSALYLCASSLGHKNTEAFFGQGTRLTVV.

The J gene is TRBJ2-5, the V gene TRBV19, with 11 bases matching TRBD1. The CDR3 totals 15 residues. The V and J ends lost 6 bases and 1 base, in that order; junction bases with no gene match: 4. Germline CDR1 reads LNHDA; CDR2 reads SQIVND (reference sequence). CDR3 loop: CASRPGQGVQETQYF. The CDR3 DNA is TGTGCCAGTAGGCCGGGACAGGGGGTCCAAGAGACCCAGTACTTC. The full variable domain, with the rest looked up from reference TRBV19 and TRBJ2-5, is DGGITQSPKYLFRKEGQNVTLSCEQNLNHDAMYWYRQDPGQGLRLIYYSQIVNDFQKGDIAEGYSVSREKKESFPLTVTSAQKNPTAFYLCASRPGQGVQETQYFGPGTRLLVL.

This clone is a singleton in its sample. This chain uses TRBV13 with TRBJ1-2, with D possibly matching TRBD1 (6 bases). Germline CDR1 reads PRHDT; CDR2 reads FYEKMQ (reference sequence). This CDR3 spans 15 amino acids. The V end lost 5 bases, the J end lost 4 bases, and 17 bases lay between the germline ends. CDR3 in DNA: TGTGCCAGCAGCCCGCAGGGGTGGGGTCCCTATGGCTACACCTTC. Amino acid sequence: CASSPQGWGPYGYTF.

V usage is TRBV13 and J usage is TRBJ1-2; TRBD1 agrees at 7 bases. J gave up 4 bases and V 5 bases, and 16 bases lay outside the gene matches. The CDR3 contains 17 residues. Germline V gene lookup returns CDR1 PRHDT and CDR2 FYEKMQ (reference sequence). The chain's CDR3 is CASSRGRIEEASYGYTF. The CDR3, as DNA: TGTGCCAGCAGCAGGGGGCGAATAGAAGAAGCAAGCTATGGCTACACCTTC. The full variable domain, with the rest looked up from reference TRBV13 and TRBJ1-2, is AAGVIQSPRHLIKEKRETATLKCYPIPRHDTVYWYQQGPGQDPQFLISFYEKMQSDKGSIPDRFSAQQFSDYHSELNMSSLELGDSALYFCASSRGRIEEASYGYTFGSGTRLTVV.